The present T cell receptor (beta chain) was sequenced within a study of blood T cells in healthy people across ages. A sample-barcoded 5' primer and a J-beta primer mix were used in a second PCR of roughly 7 to 11 cycles. TCRdb analysed the 5' RACE reads with MiXCR anew, one entry per CDR3 protein. Here the sample spans 1.5 million to 2 million distinct CDR3 sequences, 30% to 35% being singletons. This clonotype has a handful of counts. Sequencing was done on a sample of blood. The sequence came from a woman aged 25 to 39 in good health.

The CDR3 sequence: CASSLSRGQGVYEQYF. DNA of the CDR3: TGTGCCAGCAGTTTATCGAGAGGGCAGGGGGTCTACGAGCAGTACTTC. The chain has TRBV27 and TRBJ2-7, with 7 bases aligning to TRBD1. V shed 0 bases and J 3 bases; nucleotides not matched to a gene: 8. CDR1 and CDR2 from the germline V gene are MNHEY and SMNVEV (reference sequence). There are 16 residues in the CDR3.